The 31 T cell receptor beta chains below all came from one sample that was sequenced in a study of blood T cell repertoires in COVID-19. Produced via immunoSEQ multiplex PCR; TCRdb's table is partial and in-frame only. The table records about 60,000 clones, around 75% of them present only once. The sample consisted of peripheral blood. All receptors derive from a human donor in a cohort sampled during active COVID-19.

This clone appeared a single time. This chain connects TRBV6-5 to TRBJ1-3; D is ambiguous. The CDR3 has 16 residues. Looked up from germline, CDR1 is MNHEY and CDR2 is SVGAGI. The V end was cut by 2 bases, the J end by 7 bases, with 18 bases between. CDR3 sequence (DNA): TGTGCCAGCAGTTACGGTTCACCGAGTCAGAGGAACACCATATATTTT. Translation: CASSYGSPSQRNTIYF.

The genes are TRBV10-3 and TRBJ1-1; a weak D match, TRBD1 (5 bases). Per germline, CDR1 ENHRY and CDR2 SYGVKD. There are 15 residues in the CDR3. Between the trimmed V and J ends, which lost 10 bases and 3 bases, there was a span of 21 bases. CDR3 region: CATGTPHGTDTEAFF. CDR3 in DNA: TGTGCCACCGGGACTCCTCACGGTACGGACACTGAAGCTTTCTTT.

This clone was counted once. The J gene is TRBJ1-1, the V gene TRBV21-1. TRBV21-1 is a pseudogene segment. The CDR3 runs to 18 residues. The CDR3 sequence: CASSSSNHKSTCGTEAFF. The CDR3 nucleotides read TGTGCCAGCAGTTCTTCTAACCACAAGAGCACGTGCGGCACTGAAGCTTTCTTT.

The table lists this clone with a few counts. The rearrangement uses TRBV6-6 and TRBJ2-1; 7 positions agree with TRBD2. The ends lost 5 bases at V and 7 bases at J; junction bases unmatched: 5. Germline V gene lookup returns CDR1 MNHNY and CDR2 SVGAGI (reference sequence). The CDR3 is 13 residues long. As DNA, the CDR3 is TGTGCCAGCAGTAGCGGGATGTCGAATGAGCAGTTCTTC. This gives the protein CASSSGMSNEQFF.

This chain links TRBV2 with TRBJ1-3, with 7 bases aligning to TRBD1. Losses at the gene ends were 6 bases for V and 3 bases for J; bases not matched to a gene: 8. The CDR3 is 15 amino acids. In germline, CDR1 is SNHLY, CDR2 FYNNEI. The CDR3 region has the DNA TGTGCCAGCAGCGCAGGGGGTATTATTGGAAACACCATATATTTT. It encodes CASSAGGIIGNTIYF.

In regard to this clone: Other DNA sequences in the sample encode the same CDR3. This chain connects TRBV7-2 to TRBJ2-1; 11 nucleotides agree with TRBD2. The CDR3 has 15 residues. Germline CDR1 reads SGHTA; CDR2 reads FQGNSA. V shed 6 bases and J 5 bases; nucleotides not matched to a gene: 6. CDR3 protein: CASSSTSGGHNEQFF. CDR3 DNA sequence: TGTGCCAGCAGTTCTACTAGCGGGGGTCACAATGAGCAGTTCTTC.

This sequence joins TRBV28 and TRBJ1-2; a weak D match, TRBD1 (5 bases). CDR3 length: 12 amino acids. CDR1 and CDR2 from the germline V gene are MDHEN and SYDVKM. The ends were cut back, 3 bases at V and 14 bases at J, with 16 bases in the middle. The CDR3 DNA sequence: TGTGCCAGCAGTTTGGCGACAGCCGCTGTAACCTTC. Residues: CASSLATAAVTF.

This clone turned up a few times. The chain employs TRBV5-1 and TRBJ2-5; 10 bases line up with TRBD2. V was pared by 4 bases and J by 2 bases, with 5 bases of the junction left unmatched. Germline loops: CDR1 SGHRS, CDR2 YFSETQ. The CDR3 sequence is 15 residues long. CDR3 nucleotides: TGCGCCAGCAGCACAGGGACTAGCGTACAAGAGACCCAGTACTTC. Translation: CASSTGTSVQETQYF.

This sequence joins TRBV3-1 (or the pseudogene TRBV3-2) and TRBJ1-6; no clear D gene. Deletions cut 4 bases from V and 7 bases from J, with 23 bases between. Germline loops: CDR1 LGHDT, CDR2 YNNKEL (reference sequence). The CDR3 consists of 18 residues. The CDR3 spells CASSRWAGRRELNSPLHF. The CDR3, as DNA: TGTGCCAGCAGCCGCTGGGCAGGTCGACGGGAGTTAAATTCACCCCTCCACTTT.

V gene TRBV27 combines with J gene TRBJ2-1; TRBD2 agrees at 9 bases. Germline CDR1 MNHEY, CDR2 SMNVEV (reference sequence). The CDR3 sequence is 16 residues long. With 5 bases clipped from V and 15 bases from J, the junction kept 20 bases outside the gene matches. In DNA form, the CDR3 reads TGTGCCAGCAGTCCCATCCCTCGCGGGAGGGCCTCTTATCCGTTCTTC. Translated, it gives CASSPIPRGRASYPFF.

The sample holds a few counts of this clone. The chain is built from TRBV19 and TRBJ1-6, with a possible D match to TRBD1 (5 bases). The germline V and J ends were trimmed by 0 bases and 8 bases, with 11 bases remaining between them. This CDR3 has 15 amino acids. From germline, CDR1 is LNHDA and CDR2 SQIVND (reference sequence). CDR3 sequence: CASSIDRGKYSPLHF. For the CDR3, the DNA is TGTGCCAGTAGTATAGATCGGGGGAAATATTCACCCCTCCACTTT.

V usage is TRBV5-1 and J usage is TRBJ2-2, with TRBD2 identical over 7 bases. Germline CDR1 is SGHRS and CDR2 is YFSETQ. V lost 3 bases and J lost 7; bases outside the gene matches: 6. The CDR3 has 14 amino acids. The CDR3 bases are TGCGCCAGCAGCTCCGGACTAGTTGGCGGGGAGCTGTTTTTT. Amino acid sequence: CASSSGLVGGELFF.

The chain couples TRBV7-2 to TRBJ2-1, with TRBD2 identical over 9 bases. The CDR3 has 15 residues. Trimming took 9 bases from V and 0 from J; bases not matched to a gene: 6. Germline-derived CDR1 and CDR2 are SGHTA and FQGNSA. CDR3 protein: CASTISGSSYNEQFF. The CDR3 nucleotides are TGTGCCAGTACTATTAGCGGGAGCTCCTACAATGAGCAGTTCTTC. Full variable domain (rest looked up from reference TRBV7-2 and TRBJ2-1): GAGVSQSPSNKVTEKGKDVELRCDPISGHTALYWYRQSLGQGLEFLIYFQGNSAPDKSGLPSDRFSAERTGGSVSTLTIQRTQQEDSAVYLCASTISGSSYNEQFFGPGTRLTVL.

The V call is TRBV7-2, the J call TRBJ2-5, with 14 bases that match TRBD2. V was pared by 5 bases and J by 5 bases, with 4 bases of the junction left unmatched. Germline CDR1 and CDR2: SGHTA and FQGNSA. This CDR3 comprises 15 residues. The CDR3 spells CASSVGLAGGETQYF. The CDR3 region has the DNA TGTGCCAGCAGCGTCGGACTAGCGGGGGGTGAGACCCAGTACTTC. The variable domain in full, with the rest retrieved from reference TRBV7-2 and TRBJ2-5, is GAGVSQSPSNKVTEKGKDVELRCDPISGHTALYWYRQSLGQGLEFLIYFQGNSAPDKSGLPSDRFSAERTGGSVSTLTIQRTQQEDSAVYLCASSVGLAGGETQYFGPGTRLLVL.

The rearrangement joins TRBV3-1 (or the pseudogene TRBV3-2) to TRBJ1-6; D uncertain. The CDR3 covers 13 residues. V was trimmed by 4 bases and J by 11 bases, leaving 12 bases between them. The germline V gene encodes CDR1 LGHDT and CDR2 YNNKEL (reference sequence). The CDR3 DNA follows: TGTGCCAGCAGCCGCCTTGGGCAGACACCCCTCCACTTT. Translating gives CASSRLGQTPLHF.

The rearrangement uses TRBV10-3 and TRBJ1-5; D ambiguous. The V gene lost 2 bases and the J gene lost 1 base, with 6 bases spanning the gap. This CDR3 contains 14 residues. CDR1 and CDR2 (germline): ENHRY, SYGVKD. CDR3 coding DNA: TGTGCCATCAGTGAGGGTCGGAGCAATCAGCCCCAGCATTTT. Encoded protein: CAISEGRSNQPQHF.

The V gene is TRBV19, the J gene TRBJ2-5; D is perhaps TRBD2 (6 bases). The CDR3 has 11 residues. Trimming removed 10 bases from V and 5 bases from J, with 11 bases in between. Germline CDR1 LNHDA, CDR2 SQIVND (reference sequence). CDR3 DNA: TGTGCCACCGGGACTGGGGAGACCCAGTACTTC. Protein product: CATGTGETQYF.

This sequence joins TRBV3-1 (or the pseudogene TRBV3-2) and TRBJ2-5, with 8 bases lining up with TRBD1. Germline CDR1 and CDR2: LGHDT and YNNKEL (reference sequence). V lost 6 bases, J lost 5 bases, and 8 bases stayed unmatched. The CDR3 has 14 residues. The CDR3 DNA reads TGTGCCAGCAGTGGGACAGGAGGTTGGGAGACCCAGTACTTC. Amino acid sequence: CASSGTGGWETQYF.

The J gene is TRBJ1-5, the V gene TRBV30; 7 bases align to TRBD1. The trim removed 1 base at V and 7 bases at J, leaving 10 bases unmatched. Germline V gene sequence: CDR1 GTSNPN, CDR2 SVGIG (reference sequence). This CDR3 contains 15 residues. CDR3 protein: CAWSGGGPGGQPQHF. The CDR3 nucleotides are TGTGCCTGGAGTGGAGGGGGCCCTGGGGGGCAGCCCCAGCATTTT.

This clone occurred a few times. V and J are TRBV30 and TRBJ1-5; TRBD1 might be the D (6 bases). V was pared by 2 bases and J by 6 bases, with 17 bases between. The germline gives CDR1 GTSNPN, CDR2 SVGIG (reference sequence). The CDR3 is made up of 15 amino acids. In DNA form, the CDR3 reads TGTGCCTGGAGTCTCACAGGGAGATTCGGTCAGCCCCAGCATTTT. It encodes CAWSLTGRFGQPQHF.

The rearrangement joins TRBV3-1 (or the pseudogene TRBV3-2) to TRBJ1-1; 12 nucleotides agree with TRBD1. The CDR3 is 15 residues long. Trimming at V came to 4 bases and at J to 11 bases, leaving 11 bases not matched to a gene. Germline V CDR1 and CDR2: LGHDT, YNNKEL (reference sequence). The CDR3 DNA is TGTGCCAGCAGCCCTCCCGGGACAGGGGGCGCGGGCGCTTTCTTT. Residues: CASSPPGTGGAGAFF.

The sample holds a few counts of this clone. The chain has TRBV2 and TRBJ2-4; TRBD2 matches 8 bases. The CDR3 length is 19 residues. V was clipped by 3 bases and J by 2 bases; unmatched bases: 15. Germline CDR1 reads SNHLY; CDR2 reads FYNNEI. The CDR3: CASSERGGSSGLSKNIQYF. In DNA form, the CDR3 reads TGTGCCAGCAGTGAGAGGGGAGGGTCTAGCGGGTTATCCAAAAACATTCAGTACTTC.

The chain recombines TRBV9 with TRBJ2-2; D remains unclear. V lost 0 bases to trimming and J lost 4 bases, with 7 bases between them. Germline loops: CDR1 SGDLS, CDR2 YYNGEE. The CDR3 runs 14 residues. The CDR3 reads CASSVDIRTGELFF. Written as DNA, the CDR3 is TGTGCCAGCAGCGTAGACATTCGCACCGGGGAGCTGTTTTTT.

This clone came up a few times. This sequence joins TRBV24-1 and TRBJ2-1; 12 bases align to TRBD2. From germline, CDR1 is KGHDR and CDR2 SFDVKD. The CDR3 is made up of 18 amino acids. With V trimmed by 4 bases and J by 2 bases, 8 bases remained unmatched. The CDR3 loop reads CATSEFGTSGSPYNEQFF. The DNA for the CDR3 is TGTGCCACCAGTGAATTTGGGACTAGCGGGTCACCCTACAATGAGCAGTTCTTC.

The chain links TRBV7-3 to TRBJ2-1; tentative D call: TRBD1 (5 bases). With 6 bases removed from V and 9 bases from J, the gap between germline ends came to 15 bases. The CDR3 is made up of 13 amino acids. Germline CDR1 and CDR2: SGHTA and FQGTGA. In DNA form, the CDR3 reads TGTGCCAGCAGTCCTTCCCAGGGCGGTGAGCAGTTCTTC. Amino acid sequence: CASSPSQGGEQFF.

The genes are TRBV5-1 and TRBJ2-5; D uncertain. The CDR3 has 15 residues. The germline V and J ends were trimmed by 2 bases and 1 base, with 12 bases remaining between them. CDR1 is SGHRS and CDR2 is YFSETQ in the germline V gene. CDR3 region: CASSLGGSVQETQYF. The DNA for the CDR3 is TGCGCCAGCAGCTTAGGCGGTTCAGTCCAAGAGACCCAGTACTTC.

This clone was recorded a few times. The CDR3 reads CASSPRTETNYGYTF. CDR3 DNA sequence: TGTGCCAGCAGCCCCCGGACAGAAACTAACTATGGCTACACCTTC. The chain recombines TRBV5-4 with TRBJ1-2; tentatively, D is TRBD1 (6 bases). Germline CDR1 and CDR2: SGHNT and YYREEE (reference sequence). The CDR3 contains 15 residues. V lost 4 bases and J lost 0, with 13 bases in between.

The chain links TRBV7-9 to TRBJ2-1, with 10 bases fitting TRBD2. Per the germline V gene, CDR1 is SEHNR and CDR2 is FQNEAQ (reference sequence). The CDR3 length is 17 residues. Trimming removed 8 bases from V and 4 bases from J; junction bases left unmatched: 14. CDR3 amino acids: CASSVVPAGGRYNEQFF. The CDR3 region has the DNA TGTGCCAGCTCAGTGGTCCCAGCGGGGGGGCGGTACAATGAGCAGTTCTTC.

CDR3 sequence: CASSLTPGHPGYNEKLFF. CDR3 DNA sequence: TGTGCCAGCAGCTTGACACCGGGACACCCAGGTTATAATGAAAAACTGTTTTTT. This rearrangement joins TRBV5-6 to TRBJ1-4; a possible D gene is TRBD1 (6 bases). Per the germline V gene, CDR1 is SGHDT and CDR2 is YYEEEE. Trimming removed 1 base at V and 4 bases at J, with 20 bases between. This CDR3 has 18 residues.

Points on this clone: The sample carries other DNA sequences with the same CDR3. This chain uses TRBV6-5 with TRBJ1-2; 9 nucleotides match TRBD1. The germline V gene encodes CDR1 MNHEY and CDR2 SVGAGI. There are 15 residues in the CDR3. The junction had 8 bases not matched to a gene; V was cut back by 5 bases and J by 4 bases. The CDR3: CASSPGTGSSYGYTF. CDR3 coding DNA: TGTGCCAGCAGTCCCGGGACAGGGTCTTCCTATGGCTACACCTTC.

J is TRBJ1-5 and V is TRBV5-5, with TRBD1 matching over 10 bases. The CDR3 has 15 amino acids. The V and J ends lost 3 bases and 5 bases, in that order; junction bases with no gene match: 5. Germline CDR1 and CDR2: SGHKS and YYEKEE (reference sequence). The CDR3 sequence: CASSYGQGGHQPQHF. CDR3 coding DNA: TGTGCCAGCAGCTACGGACAGGGGGGCCATCAGCCCCAGCATTTT.